The text below deals with one T cell receptor (beta chain). The target antigen is unknown. This sample was included in a study of early T cells in non-severe SARS-CoV-2 infection. Overall study context: It was bulk RNA from unsorted whole blood that was sequenced, and the chains were unpaired.

J lost 5 bases, V lost 7 bases, and 17 bases had no gene match. CDR3 length: 16 amino acids. Germline V CDR1 and CDR2: LGHDT, YNNKEL (reference sequence). Regarding the study as a whole: Matching results from VDJdb favored anti-spike CD8 responses, leaving private and CD4 specificities undetected.

Each single cDNA molecule received a unique molecular identifier. TCRdb ran MiXCR on the 5' RACE reads and lists one entry per CDR3 protein. Altogether 55,000 to 75,000 distinct CDR3 sequences are present, more than 8% being singletons, with the ten largest covering roughly a sixth. The chain employs TRBV3-1 and TRBJ2-7; 7 bases are a match to TRBD2. This sample comprised whole blood, obtained at baseline. This receptor was obtained from an adult who was a healthcare worker with PCR-confirmed SARS-CoV-2 infection or an uninfected control (not recorded which). CDR3: CASNRGGPSRENEQYF. The DNA for the CDR3 is TGTGCCAGCAACCGGGGAGGGCCGTCGAGGGAGAACGAGCAGTACTTC.